These T cell receptor beta chains were read from a single sample in a study of CD8 T cells in Susac syndrome. One entry per CDR3 protein results from TCRdb running MiXCR on the immunoSEQ multiplex PCR reads. The data contain some 130,000 distinct CDR3 sequences, roughly 80% of them seen just once; the ten biggest clones take up approximately 0.51%. Sequencing was done on a sample of CD8+ T cells from PBMCs. All receptors derive from a human donor with multiple sclerosis. Each CDR3 is given with its conserved first and last residue. The D gene is left open where the match is weak. Clone size is shown for a subset of rows, as once, few, many or a class of expanded clone.

J: TRBJ1-2
V: TRBV12-3/TRBV12-4
size: -
D: -
CDR3: CASSLWGEGYTF
DNA: TGTGCCAGCAGTTTGTGGGGAGAAGGCTACACCTTC

J: TRBJ2-1
V: TRBV13
size: -
D: -
CDR3: CASSLGFTLEQFF
DNA: TGTGCCAGCAGCTTAGGCTTTACTCTTGAGCAGTTCTTC

J: TRBJ2-1
V: TRBV18
size: -
D: TRBD1
CDR3: CASSPTGTGYPEQFF
DNA: TGTGCCAGCTCACCAACCGGGACAGGGTATCCTGAGCAGTTCTTC

J: TRBJ2-5
V: TRBV19
size: -
D: -
CDR3: CASSYPSEETQYF
DNA: TGTGCCAGTAGTTACCCGTCAGAAGAGACCCAGTACTTC

J: TRBJ2-1
V: TRBV30
size: -
D: -
CDR3: CAWSYPPGDEQFF
DNA: TGTGCCTGGAGTTACCCCCCGGGGGACGAGCAGTTCTTC

J: TRBJ1-2
V: TRBV29-1
size: -
D: -
CDR3: CSVVRGDYTF
DNA: TGCAGCGTTGTAAGGGGTGACTACACCTTC

J: TRBJ2-3
V: TRBV20-1
size: -
D: TRBD2
CDR3: CSASLFSLAGGSDTQYF
DNA: TGCAGTGCTAGTTTATTTAGCCTAGCGGGAGGATCAGATACGCAGTATTTT

J: TRBJ1-5
V: TRBV30
size: -
D: TRBD1
CDR3: CAWGPPGQGNQPQHF
DNA: TGTGCCTGGGGCCCCCCAGGACAGGGCAATCAGCCCCAGCATTTT

J: TRBJ1-4
V: TRBV27
size: -
D: -
CDR3: CASSSTVENEKLFF
DNA: TGTGCCAGCAGTTCGACGGTAGAAAATGAAAAACTGTTTTTT

J: TRBJ1-1
V: TRBV11-2
size: few
D: TRBD1
CDR3: CASSLGSGGINTEAFF
DNA: TGTGCCAGCAGCTTAGGGTCAGGGGGAATTAACACTGAAGCTTTCTTT

J: TRBJ1-1
V: TRBV3-1
size: -
D: TRBD1
CDR3: CASSQDNTGGNTEAFF
DNA: TGTGCCAGCAGCCAAGATAACACAGGGGGCAACACTGAAGCTTTCTTT

J: TRBJ1-5
V: TRBV13
size: once
D: -
CDR3: CASSFRQDNQPQHF
DNA: TGTGCCAGCAGCTTTCGACAGGACAATCAGCCCCAGCATTTT

J: TRBJ2-5
V: TRBV4-1
size: -
D: TRBD2
CDR3: CASSQTGTSGYQETQYF
DNA: TGCGCCAGCAGCCAAACCGGGACTAGCGGATACCAAGAGACCCAGTACTTC

J: TRBJ2-3
V: TRBV27
size: -
D: -
CDR3: CASSRRDQHYTDTQYF
DNA: TGTGCCAGCAGCCGACGGGACCAGCATTACACAGATACGCAGTATTTT

J: TRBJ2-4
V: TRBV24-1
size: -
D: TRBD1
CDR3: CATSPGRGLDIQYF
DNA: TGTGCCACCAGTCCCGGCAGGGGGCTGGACATTCAGTACTTC

J: TRBJ1-1
V: TRBV12-3/TRBV12-4
size: many
D: -
CDR3: CASSLGVNTEAFF
DNA: TGTGCCAGCAGCTTGGGGGTGAACACTGAAGCTTTCTTT

J: TRBJ2-1
V: TRBV6-2/TRBV6-3
size: -
D: -
CDR3: CASLSETGILFF
DNA: TGTGCCAGCCTCTCCGAGACCGGCATTTTGTTCTTC

J: TRBJ2-7
V: TRBV7-9
size: -
D: -
CDR3: CASSFSLNSSYEQYF
DNA: TGTGCCAGCAGCTTTTCCCTTAACAGCAGCTACGAGCAGTACTTC

J: TRBJ2-7
V: TRBV27
size: -
D: TRBD1
CDR3: CASSFRQGAYEQYF
DNA: TGTGCCAGCAGTTTTCGACAGGGGGCCTACGAGCAGTACTTC

J: TRBJ2-5
V: TRBV29-1
size: -
D: -
CDR3: CSVCAGQTSQEPQYF
DNA: TGCAGCGTGTGTGCCGGACAGACAAGCCAAGAGCCCCAGTACTTC

J: TRBJ1-2
V: TRBV29-1
size: -
D: TRBD1
CDR3: CSVEGDSNYGYTF
DNA: TGCAGCGTTGAAGGGGACAGTAACTATGGCTACACCTTC

J: TRBJ2-1
V: TRBV24-1
size: -
D: -
CDR3: CATSDKTGTRNNEQFF
DNA: TGTGCCACCAGTGATAAGACCGGGACCAGAAACAATGAGCAGTTCTTC

J: TRBJ1-1
V: TRBV19
size: -
D: -
CDR3: CASKFRDYPNTEAFF
DNA: TGTGCCAGTAAATTCAGAGACTACCCGAACACTGAAGCTTTCTTT

J: TRBJ2-2
V: TRBV27
size: -
D: TRBD1
CDR3: CASSPKTGSNTGELFF
DNA: TGTGCCAGCAGTCCGAAGACAGGGAGTAACACCGGGGAGCTGTTTTTT

J: TRBJ2-2
V: TRBV28
size: -
D: -
CDR3: CASSLLWGGELFF
DNA: TGTGCCAGCAGCCTACTCTGGGGCGGGGAGCTGTTTTTT

J: TRBJ2-1
V: TRBV19
size: -
D: -
CDR3: CATSGVLGAYNEQFF
DNA: TGTGCCACCTCCGGGGTATTGGGGGCTTACAATGAGCAGTTCTTC

J: TRBJ1-1
V: TRBV19
size: -
D: -
CDR3: CASSTGTLWTEAFF
DNA: TGTGCCAGTAGTACCGGGACCCTATGGACTGAAGCTTTCTTT

J: TRBJ2-1
V: TRBV20-1
size: -
D: TRBD2
CDR3: CSAPTSGRNNEQFF
DNA: TGCAGTGCCCCGACTAGCGGGAGAAACAATGAGCAGTTCTTC

J: TRBJ2-1
V: TRBV4-2
size: -
D: -
CDR3: CASSQEGSYNEQFF
DNA: TGTGCCAGCAGCCAAGAGGGGTCCTACAATGAGCAGTTCTTC

J: TRBJ2-3
V: TRBV12-5
size: -
D: -
CDR3: CASGPGAVPDTQYF
DNA: TGTGCTAGTGGCCCGGGGGCGGTGCCAGATACGCAGTATTTT

J: TRBJ1-6
V: TRBV5-1
size: -
D: -
CDR3: CASSLGGPIKFSTLHF
DNA: TGCGCCAGCAGCTTGGGGGGACCGATAAAATTCTCCACCCTCCACTTT

J: TRBJ2-1
V: TRBV11-2
size: few
D: -
CDR3: CASSLSLLPDNEQFF
DNA: TGTGCCAGCAGCTTAAGTCTGCTCCCCGACAATGAGCAGTTCTTC

J: TRBJ2-3
V: TRBV28
size: -
D: TRBD1
CDR3: CATNDRGTDTQYF
DNA: TGTGCCACCAACGACAGGGGCACAGATACGCAGTATTTT

J: TRBJ1-1
V: TRBV29-1
size: few
D: TRBD1
CDR3: CSVAKLPTATGGGKTEAFF
DNA: TGCAGCGTCGCCAAGCTCCCGACGGCGACAGGGGGCGGAAAGACTGAGGCTTTCTTT

J: TRBJ2-2
V: TRBV28
size: -
D: TRBD1
CDR3: CASKGTGTGELFF
DNA: TGTGCCAGCAAAGGGACAGGGACCGGGGAGCTGTTTTTT

J: TRBJ1-3
V: TRBV3-1
size: -
D: -
CDR3: CASSQPGRVSGNTIYF
DNA: TGTGCCAGCAGCCAACCCGGCAGGGTCTCTGGAAACACCATATATTTT

J: TRBJ2-1
V: TRBV10-3
size: few
D: -
CDR3: CAISEEGKLNEQFF
DNA: TGTGCCATCAGTGAAGAGGGGAAGCTGAATGAGCAGTTCTTC

J: TRBJ2-1
V: TRBV30
size: -
D: -
CDR3: CAWENGNEQFF
DNA: TGTGCCTGGGAGAACGGGAATGAGCAGTTCTTC

J: TRBJ1-1
V: TRBV19
size: once
D: TRBD1
CDR3: CASRDSAEAFF
DNA: TGTGCCAGCCGGGACAGCGCAGAAGCTTTCTTT

J: TRBJ1-1
V: TRBV19
size: -
D: -
CDR3: CASLGATEAFF
DNA: TGTGCCAGCCTGGGGGCTACTGAAGCTTTCTTT

J: TRBJ2-1
V: TRBV7-9
size: -
D: TRBD2
CDR3: CASSRYLAGNNEQFF
DNA: TGTGCCAGCAGCCGATATCTAGCGGGTAACAATGAGCAGTTCTTC

J: TRBJ1-1
V: TRBV30
size: -
D: -
CDR3: CAWSVSLNTEAFF
DNA: TGTGCCTGGAGTGTCAGCTTGAACACTGAAGCTTTCTTT

J: TRBJ1-5
V: TRBV6-1
size: -
D: -
CDR3: CASSEGYSNQPQHF
DNA: TGTGCCAGCAGTGAGGGATATAGCAATCAGCCCCAGCATTTT

J: TRBJ2-7
V: TRBV14
size: once
D: -
CDR3: CASSHGESYEQYF
DNA: TGTGCCAGCAGCCATGGCGAAAGCTACGAGCAGTACTTC

J: TRBJ2-6
V: TRBV27
size: few
D: -
CDR3: CASSFSGANVLTF
DNA: TGTGCCAGCAGTTTCTCTGGGGCCAACGTCCTGACTTTC

J: TRBJ1-1
V: TRBV29-1
size: -
D: -
CDR3: CSVEGGDFAEAFF
DNA: TGCAGCGTTGAGGGGGGCGATTTCGCTGAAGCTTTCTTT

J: TRBJ1-1
V: TRBV28
size: -
D: TRBD1
CDR3: CASSFPGQYRNTEAFF
DNA: TGTGCCAGCAGTTTCCCGGGACAGTATAGGAACACTGAAGCTTTCTTT

J: TRBJ2-7
V: TRBV7-9
size: -
D: -
CDR3: CASVSNLDHEQYF
DNA: TGTGCCAGTGTATCAAATTTGGACCACGAGCAGTACTTC

J: TRBJ1-6
V: TRBV2
size: -
D: -
CDR3: CASSGMEIFSSYNSPLHF
DNA: TGTGCCAGCAGTGGGATGGAGATTTTTAGCTCCTATAATTCACCCCTCCACTTT

J: TRBJ1-1
V: TRBV4-1
size: -
D: -
CDR3: CASSQEGRANTEAFF
DNA: TGCGCCAGCAGCCAAGAGGGGAGGGCTAACACTGAAGCTTTCTTT

J: TRBJ2-2
V: TRBV27
size: -
D: -
CDR3: CASRTGNGELFF
DNA: TGTGCCAGCAGAACAGGGAACGGGGAGCTGTTTTTT

J: TRBJ1-2
V: TRBV20-1
size: -
D: -
CDR3: CSARRPEGGYTF
DNA: TGCAGTGCTCGACGACCCGAGGGAGGCTACACCTTC

J: TRBJ2-7
V: TRBV20-1
size: -
D: -
CDR3: CSARDDRQATYEQYF
DNA: TGCAGTGCTAGAGATGACAGACAGGCCACCTACGAGCAGTACTTC

J: TRBJ2-1
V: TRBV27
size: -
D: TRBD2
CDR3: CASSLTGLGHYEQFF
DNA: TGTGCCAGCAGTTTGACGGGACTAGGTCATTATGAGCAGTTCTTC

J: TRBJ2-5
V: TRBV25-1
size: -
D: TRBD1
CDR3: CASSGTDQETQYF
DNA: TGTGCCAGCAGCGGGACAGACCAAGAGACCCAGTACTTC